This T cell receptor beta chain was sequenced during a study of beta chain features in type 1 diabetes. As for the study in general: There was similarity between patients and healthy donors in age, gender and cell yields.

CD45RO/CCR7/CD25/CD127/CD95/CD27 separated CD4+ naive, central memory, regulatory and stem cell-like memory cells by sorting. About this clone itself: Its antigen is currently unknown.

V was cut by 0 bases and J by 7 bases, with 11 bases left in between. Germline loops: CDR1 MGHRA, CDR2 YSYEKL. The CDR3 loop spans 14 amino acids. Sequenced material consisted of expressed TCRB transcripts (all of the isolated RNA was reverse transcribed). Assay used: immunoSEQ multiplex PCR; TCRdb lists only in-frame clones, some missing. Of about 240,000 clones in the sample, 25% to 35% are singletons; the top ten hold 3.5% to 4%. Study-level findings and limits: At VDJ recombination sites, type 1 diabetes patients had fewer insertions and more deleted nucleotides. Whether HLA type influences TCRB rearrangement remained unresolved here.

This TCR derives from a man younger than 40 in good health. The rearrangement joins TRBV4-1 to TRBJ2-3; no clear D. Sequenced: central memory CD4+ T cells from blood. The CDR3 coding sequence is TGCGCCAGCAGCCAAGATCTGGTCGGAAATACGCAGTATTTT. Residues: CASSQDLVGNTQYF.